This T cell receptor (beta chain) was sequenced during a study of blood T cell repertoires in COVID-19. About the research overall: From the United States, Italy and Spain came samples of acute and convalescent COVID-19. PBMCs, B-cell-depleted T cells, or T cells provided the cDNA or gDNA that made up the material.

Seattle researchers signed up patients amid active infection and tracked them longitudinally. In the study's own analysis: For nucleated cells, counts were estimated from reference gene primer amplification. The method was immunoSEQ multiplex PCR; TCRdb's version includes in-frame clones alone and lacks a portion of them. The D gene and trimming were derived from the DNA, and the V and J assignments and clone size from that table. In the table there are about 300,000 clones, just under 90% of which are singletons. The CDR3 sequence is 12 residues long. V shed 3 bases, J shed 8 bases, and the junction held 6 bases outside the gene matches. Germline loops: CDR1 SQVTM, CDR2 ANQGSEA.

The gene calls are TRBV29-1 and TRBJ1-2; 7 bases fit TRBD1. The TCR originated in a woman aged 45-59 years with COVID-19, enrolled during active disease. Sequencing was carried out using peripheral blood. The CDR3 loop reads CSVDWTGTGYTF. CDR3 coding DNA: TGCAGCGTTGATTGGACAGGCACGGGCTACACCTTC.